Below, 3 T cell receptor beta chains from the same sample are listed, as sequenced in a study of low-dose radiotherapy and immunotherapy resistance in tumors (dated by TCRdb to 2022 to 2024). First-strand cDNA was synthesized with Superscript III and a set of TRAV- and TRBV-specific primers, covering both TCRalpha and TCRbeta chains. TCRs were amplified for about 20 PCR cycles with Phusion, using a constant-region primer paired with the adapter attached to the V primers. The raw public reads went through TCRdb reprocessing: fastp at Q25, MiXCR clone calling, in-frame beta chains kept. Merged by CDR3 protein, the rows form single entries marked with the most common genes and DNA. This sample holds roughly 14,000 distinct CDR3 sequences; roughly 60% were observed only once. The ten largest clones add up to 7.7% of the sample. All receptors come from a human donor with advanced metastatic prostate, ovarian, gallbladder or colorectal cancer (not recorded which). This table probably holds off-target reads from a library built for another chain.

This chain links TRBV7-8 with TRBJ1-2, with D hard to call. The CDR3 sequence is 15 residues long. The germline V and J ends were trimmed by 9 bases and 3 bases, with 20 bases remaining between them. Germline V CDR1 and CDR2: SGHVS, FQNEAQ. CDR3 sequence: CASTKGTNLDYGYTF. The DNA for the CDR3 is TGTGCCAGTACTAAGGGTACAAATCTTGACTATGGCTACACCTTC.

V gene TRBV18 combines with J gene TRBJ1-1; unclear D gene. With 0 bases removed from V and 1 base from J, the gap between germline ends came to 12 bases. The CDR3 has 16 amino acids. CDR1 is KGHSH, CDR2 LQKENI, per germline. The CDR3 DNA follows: TGTGCCAGCTCACCACCGGGAGGCCGGGGGAACACTGAAGCTTTCTTT. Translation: CASSPPGGRGNTEAFF.

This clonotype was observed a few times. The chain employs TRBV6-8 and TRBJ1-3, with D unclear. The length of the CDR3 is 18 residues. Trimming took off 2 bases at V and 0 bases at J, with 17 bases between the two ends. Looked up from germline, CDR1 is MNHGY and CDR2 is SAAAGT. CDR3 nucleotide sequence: TGTGCCAGCAGTTACCGTACTAGCCCGGGGAGCTCTGGAAACACCATATATTTT. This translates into CASSYRTSPGSSGNTIYF.